This TCR beta chain emerged from a study of blood T cells in healthy people across ages. Study-wide context: The template switching approach captured approximately one barcoded beta molecule for every two T cells.

The CDR3 length is 14 residues. Germline V gives CDR1 DFQATT, CDR2 SNEGSKA (reference sequence). V was cut by 2 bases and J by 4 bases, with 9 bases left in between. About this clonotype itself: Its antigen is unknown.

Broader study findings: Comparison with aged donors showed that long-lived donors had more naive CD4+ cells and higher diversity.

Sample-barcoded 5' priming and a J-beta primer mix drove a second PCR of about 6 to 12 cycles. One entry per CDR3 protein, called by TCRdb with MiXCR from the 5' RACE reads. The sample contains 1.5 million or so distinct CDR3 sequences, 42% of which appear only once. This receptor was taken from a woman between 18 and 29 years old in good health. Sequencing was done on a sample of blood. The V and J genes are TRBV20-1 and TRBJ1-6, with a weak D call TRBD1 (5 bases). CDR3 DNA sequence: TGCAGTGCTAGAAACCGGGGGTATAATTCACCCCTCCACTTT. It yields the protein CSARNRGYNSPLHF.